The clone carrying this T cell receptor beta chain was observed a few times. No antigen is known for it. This entry belongs to a study of response to subunit inactivated influenza vaccine. Study-wide points: Each seasonal flu vaccination may recruit only limited new T cells, authors suggested.

MiXCR, run by TCRdb on the RT-PCR reads, gives a single entry per CDR3 protein. The sample records some 300,000 distinct CDR3 sequences, around 22% being singletons. V gave up 5 bases and J gave up 0 bases, with 14 bases separating them. CDR3 length equals 16 residues. Specimen: PBMCs from blood, collected 21 months after vaccination. The TCR comes from a man aged 50 to 75 who received an inactivated influenza vaccine. The chain has TRBV12-3 or TRBV12-4 and TRBJ1-5; D call uncertain. The CDR3 bases are TGTGCCAGCAGTCCTGAGGGAGGGATTAGCAATCAGCCCCAGCATTTT. Its translation is CASSPEGGISNQPQHF.